This passage covers 20 T cell receptor beta chains from one sample sequenced in a study of blood T cells in healthy people across ages. A J-beta primer mix and a sample-barcoded 5' primer were used in a second PCR of about 7 to 12 cycles. TCRdb independently ran MiXCR on the 5' RACE reads; one entry per CDR3 protein. The data contain roughly 1,700,000 distinct CDR3 sequences, roughly 27% of them seen just once; the ten biggest clones take up about 8%. The sequencing input was blood. The receptors were gathered from a woman in her 30s in good health.

This clonotype was detected only a few times. The rearrangement uses TRBV6-6 and TRBJ1-5; 7 positions agree with TRBD1. The germline CDR1 and CDR2 sequences are MNHNY and SVGAGI (reference sequence). V lost 8 bases, J lost 4 bases, and 8 bases stayed unmatched. This CDR3 has 14 residues. The CDR3, as DNA: TGTGCCAGCCAAATGGACAGGAGTAATCAGCCCCAGCATTTT. Translated: CASQMDRSNQPQHF.

This clonotype was detected many times. The chain couples TRBV20-1 to TRBJ1-2; weak D call: TRBD1 (6 bases). V was pared by 5 bases and J by 1 base, with 14 bases between. CDR1 and CDR2 from the germline V gene are DFQATT and SNEGSKA (reference sequence). The CDR3 loop spans 14 amino acids. CDR3 DNA sequence: TGCAGTGCTCAGCCGGGGGCCATTAACTATGGCTACACCTTC. It yields the protein CSAQPGAINYGYTF.

As regards this clonotype: A much larger clone sits a single nucleotide away, making a read error possible. The rearrangement joins TRBV20-1 to TRBJ2-1; TRBD1 or TRBD2 may be the D gene (5 bases each). In germline, CDR1 is DFQATT, CDR2 SNEGSKA (reference sequence). V was trimmed by 6 bases and J by 7 bases, leaving 19 bases between them. This CDR3 spans 14 amino acids. The chain's CDR3 is CSAAPPGRRNEQFF. CDR3 DNA sequence: TGCAGTGCCGCACCCCCGGGACGGAGGAATGAGCAGTTCTTC.

Regarding this clonotype: Mismatch with germline at one junction end may stem from a read error. The chain joins TRBV4-3 to TRBJ2-1; a weak D match, TRBD2 (6 bases). CDR3 size: 15 residues. The V gene's germline CDR1 is LGHNA and CDR2 YSLEER. The CDR3, as DNA: TGCGCCAGCAGCCAAGAGGAGGGGCCCTACAATGAGCGGTTCTTC. This sequence encodes CASSQEEGPYNERFF.

There are a few counts of this clonotype. This chain joins TRBV6-6 and TRBJ2-7, with 9 bases matching TRBD1. V gave up 6 bases and J gave up 5 bases; unmatched junction bases: 5. The germline CDR1 and CDR2 sequences are MNHNY and SVGAGI (reference sequence). The CDR3 spans 13 residues. The CDR3 protein is CASSRTGANEQYF. In DNA, the CDR3 is TGTGCCAGCAGCCGGACAGGGGCAAACGAGCAGTACTTC.

This clonotype appeared many times. V and J are TRBV25-1 and TRBJ2-5, with 13 nucleotides matching TRBD2. The length of the CDR3 is 17 residues. Trimming took 3 bases from V and 5 from J; bases not matched to a gene: 9. Germline lookup yields CDR1 MGHDK and CDR2 SYGVNS. The CDR3 loop reads CASSDHKTSGGMETQYF. Here the CDR3 DNA reads TGTGCCAGCAGTGATCATAAGACTAGCGGGGGGATGGAGACCCAGTACTTC.

This clonotype was counted between two and nine times. The chain combines TRBV9 with TRBJ1-1; the D is unclear. CDR1 is SGDLS, CDR2 YYNGEE, per germline. The CDR3 runs 15 residues. The V end was cut by 0 bases, the J end by 4 bases, with 13 bases between. The CDR3 nucleotides are TGTGCCAGCAGCGTAGAAGGTAAAGTCGGCACTGAAGCTTTCTTT. Protein sequence: CASSVEGKVGTEAFF.

This chain connects TRBV21-1 to TRBJ2-3; the D segment call TRBD1 is taken from the table without a DNA check. TRBV21-1 is a listed pseudogene. This CDR3 comprises 15 residues. The CDR3 DNA reads TGTGCCAGCAGCAAAGGACAGGGGGCTTCAGATACGCAGTATTTT. This gives the protein CASSKGQGASDTQYF.

This clonotype was counted many times. This chain joins TRBV29-1 and TRBJ2-7, with TRBD2 as a possible D gene (5 bases). CDR3 size: 14 residues. The germline CDR1 and CDR2 sequences are SQVTM and ANQGSEA. Trimming cost V 3 bases and J 3 bases, with 15 bases left between them. CDR3: CSVESRESSYEQYF. In nucleotides, the CDR3 is TGCAGCGTTGAGTCGAGGGAATCAAGCTACGAGCAGTACTTC.

V usage is TRBV18 and J usage is TRBJ1-2; 7 bases map to TRBD1. The CDR3 loop spans 13 amino acids. Germline CDR1 and CDR2: KGHSH and LQKENI. V was clipped by 3 bases and J by 7 bases; unmatched bases: 5. Written as DNA, the CDR3 is TGTGCCAGCTCACCCGACAGGGTGCCTGGCTACACCTTC. It codes for CASSPDRVPGYTF.

This clonotype has a handful of counts. This chain connects TRBV27 to TRBJ2-1; TRBD2 aligns across 13 bases. Trimming cost V 3 bases and J 7 bases; bases outside gene matches: 9. The CDR3 runs to 17 residues. The V gene's germline CDR1 is MNHEY and CDR2 SMNVEV (reference sequence). CDR3 protein: CASSFSGTSGAKNEQFF. The CDR3 nucleotides are TGTGCCAGCAGTTTCAGCGGGACTAGCGGGGCAAAGAATGAGCAGTTCTTC.

In this sample, this clonotype turned up many times. The rearrangement joins TRBV29-1 to TRBJ2-1; TRBD2 matches at 12 bases. J gave up 0 bases and V 6 bases, and 12 bases lay outside the gene matches. Germline CDR1 and CDR2: SQVTM and ANQGSEA. The CDR3 has 18 residues. The CDR3 region has the DNA TGCAGCGTAGAGTTACTAGCGGGAGGCCCTAGCTCCTACAATGAGCAGTTCTTC. Translating it yields CSVELLAGGPSSYNEQFF.

The chain links TRBV20-1 to TRBJ2-3; D unclear. Germline assignment: CDR1 DFQATT and CDR2 SNEGSKA (reference sequence). CDR3 length: 12 residues. V was shortened by 0 bases and J by 4 bases, with 5 bases between the two germline ends. DNA of the CDR3: TGCAGTGCTAGAGACCTCCCAGATACGCAGTATTTT. It encodes CSARDLPDTQYF.

The chain is built from TRBV14 and TRBJ2-4, with 9 bases matching TRBD1. The end of the DNA aligns better with TRBJ2-7, so the J call may be wrong. This CDR3 has 16 residues. CDR1 is SGHDN and CDR2 is FVKESK in the germline V gene. This CDR3 reads CASSQEGFGDRDEQYF. In DNA, the CDR3 is TGTGCCAGCAGCCAAGAGGGATTTGGGGACAGGGACGAGCAGTACTTC.

The chain recombines TRBV12-3 or TRBV12-4 with TRBJ1-1, with D possibly TRBD1 on 6 matching bases. CDR3 size: 14 residues. Trimming removed 6 bases from V and 1 base from J, with 12 bases in between. The CDR3 spells CASRPTTGNTEAFF. The CDR3 nucleotides read TGTGCCAGCAGGCCGACGACAGGGAACACTGAAGCTTTCTTT.

The V call is TRBV30, the J call TRBJ2-7, with D possibly called TRBD1 or TRBD2 (5 bases each). The CDR3 covers 15 residues. V was cut by 4 bases and J by 2 bases, with 18 bases left in between. Germline V gives CDR1 GTSNPN, CDR2 SVGIG (reference sequence). The CDR3 sequence is CAWKARDRYPYEQYF. CDR3 nucleotides: TGTGCCTGGAAGGCCCGGGACCGCTATCCCTACGAGCAGTACTTC.

The chain recombines TRBV20-1 with TRBJ1-2; perhaps TRBD1 as D (5 bases). Per the germline V gene, CDR1 is DFQATT and CDR2 is SNEGSKA (reference sequence). The CDR3 spans 14 residues. V was shortened by 3 bases and J by 4 bases, with 15 bases between the two germline ends. CDR3 residues: CSASQGSWGYGYTF. The CDR3 bases are TGCAGTGCTAGTCAGGGATCTTGGGGCTATGGCTACACCTTC.

In its sample, this clonotype was seen a few times. The chain combines TRBV4-2 with TRBJ1-6, with D hard to call. The germline V gene encodes CDR1 LGHNA and CDR2 YNFKEQ. This CDR3 region has 15 residues. The V and J ends lost 0 bases and 7 bases respectively, with 10 bases between them. For the CDR3, the DNA is TGTGCCAGCAGCCAAGACTTGAACCTGAATTCACCCCTCCACTTT. It translates to CASSQDLNLNSPLHF.

This clonotype has a count of ten or more. The chain uses TRBV18 and TRBJ2-7; 8 bases are shared with TRBD1. The CDR3 is 14 residues long. After removal of 6 bases from V and 3 bases from J, the junction contained 7 bases not matched to a gene. In germline, CDR1 is KGHSH, CDR2 LQKENI. In DNA form, the CDR3 reads TGTGCCAGCTCGATGACAGGGGAAGGCTACGAGCAGTACTTC. Amino acid sequence: CASSMTGEGYEQYF.

This clonotype was seen ten or more times. The chain carries TRBV6-6 and TRBJ1-2; D gene ambiguous. The CDR3 extends over 13 amino acids. The germline V and J ends were trimmed by 4 bases and 6 bases, with 12 bases remaining between them. Looked up from germline, CDR1 is MNHNY and CDR2 is SVGAGI (reference sequence). CDR3 sequence: CASSFGSGNGYTF. For the CDR3, the DNA is TGTGCCAGCAGTTTCGGGTCGGGGAATGGCTACACCTTC.